Following are 18 T cell receptor beta chains from one sample sequenced in a study of cytomegalovirus exposure and HLA in healthy donors. Repertoires were generated with immunoSEQ multiplex PCR, while TCRdb's copy carries only in-frame clones and drops some. The table records fewer than 120,000 clones, around nine tenths of them present only once. Sequencing was carried out using PBMCs. The receptors come from a woman between 18 and 29 years old in good health and CMV-seronegative.

Written as DNA, the CDR3 is TGTGCCAGCAGTTTATATTACGGGGAGCTGTTTTTT. Its protein product is CASSLYYGELFF. This chain connects TRBV27 to TRBJ2-2; D unresolved. V gave up 1 base and J gave up 7 bases, with 4 bases separating them. CDR1 is MNHEY, CDR2 SMNVEV, per germline (reference sequence). This CDR3 region has 12 residues.

V gene TRBV7-2 combines with J gene TRBJ2-5; TRBD1 matches 7 bases. V shed 4 bases, J shed 5 bases, and the junction held 13 bases outside the gene matches. CDR3 size: 16 residues. Germline V gene lookup returns CDR1 SGHTA and CDR2 FQGNSA. CDR3 bases: TGTGCCAGCAGCTCAACAGGGGCCAAGAAATTGGAGACCCAGTACTTC. It codes for CASSSTGAKKLETQYF.

The chain is built from TRBV11-1 and TRBJ2-7; TRBD1 might be the D (6 bases). V was cut by 1 base and J by 5 bases, with 15 bases left in between. From germline, CDR1 is SGHAT and CDR2 FQDESV (reference sequence). The CDR3 sequence is 15 residues long. CDR3: CASSLGWSGDHEQYF. CDR3 DNA sequence: TGTGCCAGCAGCTTAGGCTGGTCAGGGGACCACGAGCAGTACTTC.

This clone has just a few counts. J is TRBJ2-7 and V is TRBV5-1, with TRBD1 matching 9 bases. Germline loops: CDR1 SGHRS, CDR2 YFSETQ. The CDR3 covers 15 residues. V shed 2 bases, J shed 5 bases, and the junction held 8 bases outside the gene matches. The CDR3 DNA reads as TGCGCCAGCAGCTTTGCACAGGGGGCGAGAAACGAGCAGTACTTC. Its translation: CASSFAQGARNEQYF. Using reference TRBV5-1 and TRBJ2-7 for the parts outside the CDR3, the full variable domain is KAGVTQTPRYLIKTRGQQVTLSCSPISGHRSVSWYQQTPGQGLQFLFEYFSETQRNKGNFPGRFSGRQFSNSRSEMNVSTLELGDSALYLCASSFAQGARNEQYFGPGTRLTVT.

This chain uses TRBV9 with TRBJ2-1, with D unclear. Trimming took off 0 bases at V and 6 bases at J, with 10 bases between the two ends. The CDR3 covers 14 residues. From germline, CDR1 is SGDLS and CDR2 YYNGEE. The DNA for the CDR3 is TGTGCCAGCAGCGTAGCCCTGGCCCTCAATGAGCAGTTCTTC. Amino acid sequence: CASSVALALNEQFF.

The chain joins TRBV9 to TRBJ1-1, with 7 bases aligning to TRBD1. V was clipped by 4 bases and J by 3 bases; unmatched bases: 18. Germline V gives CDR1 SGDLS, CDR2 YYNGEE. This CDR3 has 18 residues. The DNA for the CDR3 is TGTGCCAGCAGCCCGCATGGGGGACAGATCCTCGAATACACTGAAGCTTTCTTT. This codes for CASSPHGGQILEYTEAFF.

This clone was seen a few times. CDR3 protein: CASSSTRNEQYF. The CDR3 DNA follows: TGTGCCAGCAGTTCGACTAGAAACGAGCAGTACTTC. This chain connects TRBV28 to TRBJ2-7, with D possibly matching TRBD2 (6 bases). The CDR3 is 12 amino acids. The germline V gene encodes CDR1 MDHEN and CDR2 SYDVKM. Trimming stripped 4 bases from V and 5 bases from J, with 9 bases between.

This chain connects TRBV29-1 to TRBJ1-2; 9 positions agree with TRBD1. Germline assignment: CDR1 SQVTM and CDR2 ANQGSEA. V gave up 6 bases and J gave up 6 bases; unmatched junction bases: 5. There are 12 residues in the CDR3. DNA of the CDR3: TGCAGCGTCGGGACAGGGCCTCATGGCTACACCTTC. Protein sequence: CSVGTGPHGYTF.

The gene calls are TRBV2 and TRBJ2-2; D unresolved. The CDR3 loop spans 11 amino acids. V was clipped by 7 bases and J by 5 bases, with 5 bases between them. Germline CDR1 is SNHLY and CDR2 is FYNNEI. The CDR3 DNA follows: TGTGCCAGCATACATACCGGGGAGCTGTTTTTT. Protein sequence: CASIHTGELFF.

The gene calls are TRBV2 and TRBJ2-7, with TRBD2 matching over 12 bases. The V gene end was trimmed by 5 bases and the J gene end by 1 base; junction bases not matched to a gene: 0. From germline, CDR1 is SNHLY and CDR2 FYNNEI. CDR3 length equals 14 residues. The CDR3 sequence is CASSTSGGSYEQYF. CDR3 nucleotides: TGTGCCAGCAGTACTAGCGGGGGGTCCTACGAGCAGTACTTC.

This clone occurred once. V and J are TRBV7-2 and TRBJ1-1; possible D gene TRBD1, 5 bases. V lost 4 bases, J lost 10 bases, and 16 bases lay in between. Per germline, CDR1 SGHTA and CDR2 FQGNSA. This CDR3 contains 13 residues. CDR3 sequence: CASSSYTGRGAFF. For the CDR3, the DNA is TGTGCCAGCAGCTCCTATACGGGGAGGGGAGCTTTCTTT.

J is TRBJ1-5 and V is TRBV6-1; D is possibly TRBD1 (6 bases). Germline loops: CDR1 MNHNS, CDR2 SASEGT. The germline V and J ends were trimmed by 3 bases and 3 bases, with 18 bases remaining between them. The CDR3 runs 17 residues. The CDR3 DNA reads TGTGCCAGCAGTGAGGACAGAAGGGGGGGGGCCAATCAGCCCCAGCATTTT. Amino acids: CASSEDRRGGANQPQHF.

The chain joins TRBV7-3 to TRBJ2-1; the match to TRBD2 covers 7 bases. CDR1 is SGHTA and CDR2 is FQGTGA in the germline V gene. The CDR3 sequence is 14 residues long. Trimming removed 0 bases from V and 9 bases from J; junction bases left unmatched: 5. The CDR3 reads CASSLTGGKVEQFF. In nucleotides, the CDR3 is TGTGCCAGCAGCTTAACGGGGGGGAAGGTTGAGCAGTTCTTC.

This chain uses TRBV12-1 with TRBJ2-1; TRBD2 was called by the table and not checked on the DNA. TRBV12-1 is a pseudogene. This CDR3 has 18 residues. The CDR3 nucleotides are TGTGCCAGCAGCTTGGGGGGAGGAGGGGAAGTGGGTAGTTATGAGCAGTTCTTC. It is translated as CASSLGGGGEVGSYEQFF.

The chain carries TRBV14 and TRBJ2-3, with D possibly TRBD2 on 6 matching bases. V shed 0 bases and J shed 6 bases, with 16 bases lying between them. CDR1 is SGHDN, CDR2 FVKESK, per germline. This CDR3 spans 16 amino acids. CDR3 coding DNA: TGTGCCAGCAGCCAAGAGCCTGGGGTGCTAGCGGATACGCAGTATTTT. Its translation is CASSQEPGVLADTQYF. Using reference TRBV14 and TRBJ2-3 for the parts outside the CDR3, the full variable domain is EAGVTQFPSHSVIEKGQTVTLRCDPISGHDNLYWYRRVMGKEIKFLLHFVKESKQDESGMPNNRFLAERTGGTYSTLKVQPAELEDSGVYFCASSQEPGVLADTQYFGPGTRLTVL.

This sequence joins TRBV30 and TRBJ2-5, with D possibly being TRBD1 (8 bases). The length of the CDR3 is 15 residues. The V gene's germline CDR1 is GTSNPN and CDR2 SVGIG (reference sequence). Trimming cost V 2 bases and J 5 bases, with 18 bases left between them. CDR3: CAWSPTTGGAETQYF. Here the CDR3 DNA reads TGTGCCTGGAGTCCGACCACAGGGGGGGCGGAGACCCAGTACTTC.

The chain links TRBV6-1 to TRBJ2-3; unclear D gene. Germline lookup yields CDR1 MNHNS and CDR2 SASEGT. The CDR3 totals 15 residues. V lost 4 bases to trimming and J lost 0 bases, with 11 bases between them. As DNA, the CDR3 is TGTGCCAGCAGTGTTGTCTCAACTAGCACAGATACGCAGTATTTT. Protein: CASSVVSTSTDTQYF.

This clone was seen at least ten times. J is TRBJ2-1 and V is TRBV4-1; 7 nucleotides align to TRBD1. V gave up 1 base and J gave up 7 bases; unmatched junction bases: 13. Germline V gene sequence: CDR1 MGHRA, CDR2 YSYEKL. There are 17 residues in the CDR3. CDR3 bases: TGCGCCAGCAGCCAAGGCCCGTGGGACAGCGCCTCTAATGAGCAGTTCTTC. This codes for CASSQGPWDSASNEQFF.